The rows below give T cell receptor beta chains drawn from one sample of a study of blood T cell repertoires in COVID-19. The method was immunoSEQ multiplex PCR; TCRdb's version includes in-frame clones alone and lacks a portion of them. Here the sample spans fewer than 700,000 clones, approximately 88% being singletons. Sequenced: peripheral blood. These receptors originate from a woman aged 50 to 65 with COVID-19, enrolled during active disease. Both conserved end residues are part of each CDR3. A D gene is named only where the DNA matches it firmly. Clone size is given for some rows only: seen once, a few or many times, or a class if the clone is expanded.

>TRBV28|-|TRBJ1-4|-
CASRRGGANEKLFF
TGTGCCAGCAGGAGGGGAGGGGCTAATGAAAAACTGTTTTTT
>TRBV28|-|TRBJ1-2|-
CASSSPTRGFNYGYTF
TGTGCCAGCAGTTCCCCTACCAGGGGCTTCAACTATGGCTACACCTTC
>TRBV18|-|TRBJ1-6|-
CASSPQENSPLHF
TGTGCCAGCTCACCACAGGAGAATTCACCCCTCCACTTT
>TRBV24-1|once|TRBJ2-1|TRBD1
CATSDPTGRNEQFF
TGTGCCACCAGTGATCCGACAGGGCGCAATGAGCAGTTCTTC
>TRBV28|-|TRBJ1-5|TRBD1
CATQGVSGNQPQHF
TGTGCCACCCAGGGGGTCTCGGGCAATCAGCCCCAGCATTTT
>TRBV11-2|-|TRBJ2-2|TRBD1
CASSLTGGAAGELFF
TGTGCCAGCAGCTTGACAGGGGGGGCCGCCGGGGAGCTGTTTTTT
>TRBV19|-|TRBJ1-5|TRBD1
CASSPPGQGLYQPQHF
TGTGCCAGTAGTCCTCCGGGACAGGGTTTGTATCAGCCCCAGCATTTT
>TRBV27|-|TRBJ2-4|-
CASSHGLLLAKNIQYF
TGTGCCAGCAGCCACGGACTGTTACTAGCCAAAAACATTCAGTACTTC
>TRBV19|-|TRBJ1-2|TRBD1
CASSIGTGTGGYTF
TGTGCCAGTAGTATAGGGACAGGGACGGGTGGCTACACCTTC
>TRBV5-1|-|TRBJ2-1|TRBD1
CASSSDRERNEQFF
TGCGCCAGCAGCTCGGACAGGGAAAGGAATGAGCAGTTCTTC
>TRBV20-1|-|TRBJ2-3|-
CSARRGDTQYF
TGCAGTGCTCGTCGGGGGGATACGCAGTATTTT
>TRBV6-5|-|TRBJ1-2|TRBD1
CASSRGTGYSYGYTF
TGTGCCAGCAGCCGTGGGACAGGGTATAGCTATGGCTACACCTTC
>TRBV3-1/TRBV3-2|-|TRBJ2-7|TRBD1
CASSQVRDRTSYEQYF
TGTGCCAGCAGCCAAGTTCGGGACAGAACTTCCTACGAGCAGTACTTC
>TRBV30|-|TRBJ1-3|-
CAWSVLSGNTIYF
TGTGCCTGGAGTGTACTATCTGGAAACACCATATATTTT
>TRBV3-1/TRBV3-2|few|TRBJ1-1|-
CASSQVRDTEAFF
TGTGCCAGCAGCCAAGTTCGAGACACTGAAGCTTTCTTT